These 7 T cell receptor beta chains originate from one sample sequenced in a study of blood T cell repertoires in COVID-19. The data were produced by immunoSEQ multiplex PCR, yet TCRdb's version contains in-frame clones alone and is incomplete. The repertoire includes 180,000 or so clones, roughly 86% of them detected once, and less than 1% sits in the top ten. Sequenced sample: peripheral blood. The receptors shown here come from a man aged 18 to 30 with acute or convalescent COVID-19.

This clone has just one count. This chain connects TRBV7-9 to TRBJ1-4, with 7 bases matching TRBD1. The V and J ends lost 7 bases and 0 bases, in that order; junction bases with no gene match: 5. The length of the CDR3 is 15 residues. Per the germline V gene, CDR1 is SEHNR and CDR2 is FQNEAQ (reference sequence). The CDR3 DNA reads TGTGCCAGCAACCAGGGGGGAGCAACTAATGAAAAACTGTTTTTT. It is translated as CASNQGGATNEKLFF.

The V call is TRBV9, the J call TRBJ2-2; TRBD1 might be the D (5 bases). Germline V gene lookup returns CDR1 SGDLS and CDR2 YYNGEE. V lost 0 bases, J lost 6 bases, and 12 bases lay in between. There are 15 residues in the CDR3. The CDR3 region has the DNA TGTGCCAGCAGCGTAGGGCCTTTAGGGGCCGGGGAGCTGTTTTTT. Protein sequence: CASSVGPLGAGELFF.

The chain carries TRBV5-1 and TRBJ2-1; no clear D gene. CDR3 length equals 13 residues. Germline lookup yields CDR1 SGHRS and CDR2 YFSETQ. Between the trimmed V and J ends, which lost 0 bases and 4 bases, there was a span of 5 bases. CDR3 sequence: CASSLAVYNEQFF. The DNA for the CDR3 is TGCGCCAGCAGCTTGGCGGTATACAATGAGCAGTTCTTC.

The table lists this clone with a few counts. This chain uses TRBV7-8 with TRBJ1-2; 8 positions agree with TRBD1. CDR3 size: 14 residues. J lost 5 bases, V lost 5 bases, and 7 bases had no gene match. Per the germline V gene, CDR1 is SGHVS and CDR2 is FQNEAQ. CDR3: CASSPGQGRYGYTF. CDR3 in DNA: TGTGCCAGCAGCCCCGGACAGGGACGGTATGGCTACACCTTC. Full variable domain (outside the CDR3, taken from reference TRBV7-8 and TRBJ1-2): GAGVSQSPRYKVAKRGQDVALRCDPISGHVSLFWYQQALGQGPEFLTYFQNEAQLDKSGLPSDRFFAERPEGSVSTLKIQRTQQEDSAVYLCASSPGQGRYGYTFGSGTRLTVV.

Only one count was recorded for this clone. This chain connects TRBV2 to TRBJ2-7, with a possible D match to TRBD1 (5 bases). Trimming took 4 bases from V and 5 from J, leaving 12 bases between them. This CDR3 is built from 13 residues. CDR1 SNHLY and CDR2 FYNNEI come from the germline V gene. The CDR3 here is CASSVSGSHEQYF. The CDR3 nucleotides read TGTGCCAGCAGTGTTTCAGGGTCCCACGAGCAGTACTTC.

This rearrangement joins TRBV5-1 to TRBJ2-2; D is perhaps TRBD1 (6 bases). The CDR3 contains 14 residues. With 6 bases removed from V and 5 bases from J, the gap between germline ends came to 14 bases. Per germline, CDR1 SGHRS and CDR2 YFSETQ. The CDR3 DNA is TGCGCCAGCACCCCCCTAAGGGGGACCGGGGAGCTGTTTTTT. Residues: CASTPLRGTGELFF.

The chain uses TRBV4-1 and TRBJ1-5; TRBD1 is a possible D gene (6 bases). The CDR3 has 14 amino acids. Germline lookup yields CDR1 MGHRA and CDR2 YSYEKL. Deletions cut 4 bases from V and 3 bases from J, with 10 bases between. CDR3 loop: CASSPGQNNQPQHF. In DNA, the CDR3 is TGCGCCAGCAGCCCGGGACAAAACAATCAGCCCCAGCATTTT.